The clone carrying this T cell receptor beta chain was detected a few times. The CDR3 covers 16 residues. Germline V CDR1 and CDR2: SGHDT, YYEEEE. The V and J ends lost 4 bases and 1 base respectively, with 14 bases between them. Separate cDNA molecules received unique molecular identifiers, which the library attached to them. TCRdb itself ran the RACE reads through MiXCR, one entry per CDR3 protein. The table records some 200,000 distinct CDR3 sequences, more than 25% of them present only once. This record comes from a study of human T cells and chemical hapten exposure. The time point is: pre-sensitization, week 0. The treatment is: therapeutic diphenylcyclopropenone sensitization with weekly scalp DPC. Unfractionated whole blood yielded the extracted total RNA.

Sequencing used whole blood, obtained in connection with sensitization to the hapten diphenylcyclopropenone (DPC). The chain uses TRBV5-6 and TRBJ2-2, with D unresolved. This receptor was obtained from a woman under 40 with alopecia areata. Some clones in this sample may be carry-over from other donors' samples. The CDR3 DNA sequence: TGTGCCAGCAGCCCCCCCTGGGTGGGGAACACCGGGGAGCTGTTTTTT. Encoded protein: CASSPPWVGNTGELFF.